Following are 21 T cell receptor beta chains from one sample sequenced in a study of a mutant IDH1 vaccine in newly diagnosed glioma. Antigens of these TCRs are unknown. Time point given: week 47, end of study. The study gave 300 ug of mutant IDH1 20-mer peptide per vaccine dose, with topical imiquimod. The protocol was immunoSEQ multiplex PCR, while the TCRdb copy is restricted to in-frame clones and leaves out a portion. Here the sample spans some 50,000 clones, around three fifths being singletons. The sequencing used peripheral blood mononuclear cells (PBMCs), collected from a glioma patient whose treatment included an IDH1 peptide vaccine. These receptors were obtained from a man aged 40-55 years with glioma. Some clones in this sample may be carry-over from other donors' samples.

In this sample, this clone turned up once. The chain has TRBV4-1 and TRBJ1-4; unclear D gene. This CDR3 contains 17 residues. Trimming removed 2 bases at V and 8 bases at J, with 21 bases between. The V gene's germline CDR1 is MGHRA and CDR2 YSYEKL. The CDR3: CASSQLNTGKTREKLFF. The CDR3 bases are TGCGCCAGCAGCCAACTGAATACCGGGAAAACCCGGGAAAAACTGTTTTTT.

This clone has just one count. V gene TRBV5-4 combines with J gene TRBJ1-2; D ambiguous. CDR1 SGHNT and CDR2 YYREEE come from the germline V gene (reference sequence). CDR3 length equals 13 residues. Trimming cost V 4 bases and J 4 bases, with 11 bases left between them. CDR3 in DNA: TGTGCCAGCAGCCCGGCTCCCGGCTATGGCTACACCTTC. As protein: CASSPAPGYGYTF. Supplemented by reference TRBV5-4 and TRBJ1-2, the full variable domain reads ETGVTQSPTHLIKTRGQQVTLRCSSQSGHNTVSWYQQALGQGPQFIFQYYREEENGRGNFPPRFSGLQFPNYSSELNVNALELDDSALYLCASSPAPGYGYTFGSGTRLTVV.

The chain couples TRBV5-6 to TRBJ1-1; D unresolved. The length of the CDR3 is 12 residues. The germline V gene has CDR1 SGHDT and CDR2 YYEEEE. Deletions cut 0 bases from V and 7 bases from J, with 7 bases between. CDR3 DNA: TGTGCCAGCAGCTTGGACTGGGGTGAAGCTTTCTTT. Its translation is CASSLDWGEAFF. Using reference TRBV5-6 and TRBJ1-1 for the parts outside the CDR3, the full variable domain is DAGVTQSPTHLIKTRGQQVTLRCSPKSGHDTVSWYQQALGQGPQFIFQYYEEEERQRGNFPDRFSGHQFPNYSSELNVNALLLGDSALYLCASSLDWGEAFFGQGTRLTVV.

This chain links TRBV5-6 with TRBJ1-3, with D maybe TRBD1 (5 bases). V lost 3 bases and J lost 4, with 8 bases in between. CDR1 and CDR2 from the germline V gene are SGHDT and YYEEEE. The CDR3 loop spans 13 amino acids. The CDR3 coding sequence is TGTGCCAGCAGCTACGGGACCGGAAACACCATATATTTT. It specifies CASSYGTGNTIYF.

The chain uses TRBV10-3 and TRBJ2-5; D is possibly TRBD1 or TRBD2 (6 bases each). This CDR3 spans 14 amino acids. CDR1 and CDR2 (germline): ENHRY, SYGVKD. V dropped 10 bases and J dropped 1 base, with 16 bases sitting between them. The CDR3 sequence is CATGKGGPQETQYF. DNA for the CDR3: TGTGCCACCGGAAAGGGGGGACCCCAAGAGACCCAGTACTTC.

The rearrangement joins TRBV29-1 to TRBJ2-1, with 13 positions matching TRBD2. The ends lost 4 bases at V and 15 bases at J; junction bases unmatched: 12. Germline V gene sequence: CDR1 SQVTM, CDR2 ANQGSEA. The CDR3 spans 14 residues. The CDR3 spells CSVGGLAGPEDPFF. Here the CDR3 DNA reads TGCAGCGTTGGGGGACTAGCGGGGCCAGAAGACCCGTTCTTC.

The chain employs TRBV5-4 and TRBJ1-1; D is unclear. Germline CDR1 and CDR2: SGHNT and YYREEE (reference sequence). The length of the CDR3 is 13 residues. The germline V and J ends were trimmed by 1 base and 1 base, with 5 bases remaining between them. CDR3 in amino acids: CASSLWGNTEAFF. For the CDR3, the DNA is TGTGCCAGCAGCTTGTGGGGGAACACTGAAGCTTTCTTT.

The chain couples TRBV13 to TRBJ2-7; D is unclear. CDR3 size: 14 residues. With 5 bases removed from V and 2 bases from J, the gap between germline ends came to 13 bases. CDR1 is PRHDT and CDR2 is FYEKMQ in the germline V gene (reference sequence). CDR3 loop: CASSRGRPAYEQYF. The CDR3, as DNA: TGTGCCAGCAGCCGCGGACGACCCGCCTACGAGCAGTACTTC.

The CDR3 protein is CASSFEASGIKGEYF. DNA for the CDR3: TGTGCCAGCAGTTTTGAGGCTAGCGGAATCAAAGGGGAGTACTTC. The J gene is TRBJ2-7, the V gene TRBV27; 7 nucleotides align to TRBD2. CDR1 is MNHEY and CDR2 is SMNVEV in the germline V gene (reference sequence). This CDR3 is 15 amino acids long. The J segment lost 11 bases and the V segment lost 3 bases, leaving 16 bases of the junction unmatched.

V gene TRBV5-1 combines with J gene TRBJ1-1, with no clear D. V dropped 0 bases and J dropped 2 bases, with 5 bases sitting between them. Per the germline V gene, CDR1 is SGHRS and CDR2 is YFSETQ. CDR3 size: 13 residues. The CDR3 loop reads CASSLGKNTEAFF. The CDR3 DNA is TGCGCCAGCAGCTTGGGCAAAAACACTGAAGCTTTCTTT.

As DNA, the CDR3 is TGTGCCAGCAGGCCAGGGGGCTCCGGCAAATACGAGCAGTACTTC. It specifies CASRPGGSGKYEQYF. The chain uses TRBV6-5 and TRBJ2-7, with 8 bases lining up with TRBD1. V gave up 6 bases and J gave up 4 bases; unmatched junction bases: 11. The CDR3 consists of 15 residues. Germline CDR1 MNHEY, CDR2 SVGAGI.

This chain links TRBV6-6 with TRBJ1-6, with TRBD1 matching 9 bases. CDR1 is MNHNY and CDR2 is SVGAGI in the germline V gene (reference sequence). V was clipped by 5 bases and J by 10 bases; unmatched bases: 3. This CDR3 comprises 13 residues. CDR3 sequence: CASSRQGGSPLHF. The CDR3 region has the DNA TGTGCCAGCAGTCGACAGGGGGGATCACCCCTCCACTTT.

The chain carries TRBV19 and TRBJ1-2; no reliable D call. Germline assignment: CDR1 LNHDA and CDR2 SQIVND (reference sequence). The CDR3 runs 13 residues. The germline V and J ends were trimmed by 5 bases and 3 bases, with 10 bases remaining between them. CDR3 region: CASSPDAYYGYTF. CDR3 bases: TGTGCCAGTAGTCCAGACGCCTACTATGGCTACACCTTC.

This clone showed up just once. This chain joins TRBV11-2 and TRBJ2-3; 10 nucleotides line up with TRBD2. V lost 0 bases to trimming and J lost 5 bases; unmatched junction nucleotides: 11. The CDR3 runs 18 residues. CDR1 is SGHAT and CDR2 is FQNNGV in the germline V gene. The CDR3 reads CASSLDDRAGGVEDTQYF. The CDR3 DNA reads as TGTGCCAGCAGCTTAGATGACCGAGCGGGGGGGGTGGAAGATACGCAGTATTTT.

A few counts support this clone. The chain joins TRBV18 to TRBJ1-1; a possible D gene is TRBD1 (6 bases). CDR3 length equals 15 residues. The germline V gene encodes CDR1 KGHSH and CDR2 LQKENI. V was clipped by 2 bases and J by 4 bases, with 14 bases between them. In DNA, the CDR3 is TGTGCCAGCTCACCAAACGATAACAGGGCCACTGAAGCTTTCTTT. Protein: CASSPNDNRATEAFF.

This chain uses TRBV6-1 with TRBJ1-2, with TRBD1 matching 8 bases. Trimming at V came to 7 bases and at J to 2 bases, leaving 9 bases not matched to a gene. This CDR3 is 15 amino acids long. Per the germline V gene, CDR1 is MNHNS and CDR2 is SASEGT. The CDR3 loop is CASTPRTGQNYGYTF. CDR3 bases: TGTGCCAGCACCCCTCGGACAGGGCAAAACTATGGCTACACCTTC.

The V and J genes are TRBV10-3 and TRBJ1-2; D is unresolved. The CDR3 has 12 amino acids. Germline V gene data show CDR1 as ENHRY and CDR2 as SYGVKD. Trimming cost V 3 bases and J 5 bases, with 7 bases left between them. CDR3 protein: CAISDERYGYTF. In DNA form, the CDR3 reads TGTGCCATCAGTGACGAGAGGTATGGCTACACCTTC.

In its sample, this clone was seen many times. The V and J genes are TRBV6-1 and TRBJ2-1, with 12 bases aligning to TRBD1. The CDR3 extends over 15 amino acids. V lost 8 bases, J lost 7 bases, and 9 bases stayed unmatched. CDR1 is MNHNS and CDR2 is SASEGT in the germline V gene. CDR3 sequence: CASDTPGQGANEQFF. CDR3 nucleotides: TGTGCCAGCGATACACCGGGACAGGGGGCAAATGAGCAGTTCTTC.

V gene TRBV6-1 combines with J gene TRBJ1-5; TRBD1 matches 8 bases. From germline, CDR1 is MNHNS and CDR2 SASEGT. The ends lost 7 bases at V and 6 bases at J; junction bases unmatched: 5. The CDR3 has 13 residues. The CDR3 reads CASTGTGSQPQHF. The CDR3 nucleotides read TGTGCCAGCACCGGGACAGGCTCTCAGCCCCAGCATTTT.

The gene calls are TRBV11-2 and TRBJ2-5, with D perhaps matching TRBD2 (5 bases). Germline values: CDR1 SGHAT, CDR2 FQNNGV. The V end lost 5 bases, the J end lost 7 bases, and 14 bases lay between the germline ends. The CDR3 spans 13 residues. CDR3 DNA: TGTGCCAGCAGCCCGAACCACGGAGGGACCCAGTACTTC. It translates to CASSPNHGGTQYF.

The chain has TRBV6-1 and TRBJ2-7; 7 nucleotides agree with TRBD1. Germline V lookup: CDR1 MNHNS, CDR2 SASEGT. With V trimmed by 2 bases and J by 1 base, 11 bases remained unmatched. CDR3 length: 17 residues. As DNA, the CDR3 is TGTGCCAGCAGTGAACTCCCCGTAGGGACAGTTTCCTACGAGCAGTACTTC. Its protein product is CASSELPVGTVSYEQYF.